Following are 15 T cell receptor beta chains from one sample sequenced in a study of control samples from healthy donors and cancer patients. TCRdb's copy holds only in-frame clones and misses some; the assay was immunoSEQ multiplex PCR. The sample carries 80,000 to 100,000 clones, 79% recorded once. Specimen: blood. The receptors here all came from a woman aged 30 to 39 in good health.

The rearrangement joins TRBV5-1 to TRBJ2-5; TRBD2 agrees at 7 bases. The trim removed 4 bases at V and 1 base at J, leaving 7 bases unmatched. Germline V gene data show CDR1 as SGHRS and CDR2 as YFSETQ. The CDR3 sequence is 15 residues long. The CDR3: CASSITPGGQETQYF. The CDR3 region has the DNA TGCGCCAGCAGCATAACACCGGGGGGCCAAGAGACCCAGTACTTC. Combining the CDR3 with reference TRBV5-1 and TRBJ2-5 gives the whole variable domain KAGVTQTPRYLIKTRGQQVTLSCSPISGHRSVSWYQQTPGQGLQFLFEYFSETQRNKGNFPGRFSGRQFSNSRSEMNVSTLELGDSALYLCASSITPGGQETQYFGPGTRLLVL.

This chain connects TRBV2 to TRBJ2-2, with 7 bases matching TRBD1. Germline loops: CDR1 SNHLY, CDR2 FYNNEI. The CDR3 sequence is 14 residues long. The ends lost 10 bases at V and 4 bases at J; junction bases unmatched: 9. CDR3 coding DNA: TGTGCCACGAGACAGGGTGGGGGCACCGGGGAGCTGTTTTTT. It is translated as CATRQGGGTGELFF.

The V gene is TRBV7-8, the J gene TRBJ2-1, with 8 bases identical to TRBD2. The CDR3 length is 15 residues. Trimming at V came to 1 base and at J to 2 bases, leaving 1 base not matched to a gene. The V gene's germline CDR1 is SGHVS and CDR2 FQNEAQ. The CDR3, as DNA: TGTGCCAGCAGCTTAGGCGGGGGGACCTACAATGAGCAGTTCTTC. Encoded protein: CASSLGGGTYNEQFF.

This chain joins TRBV7-8 and TRBJ1-3; 11 bases align to TRBD1. The ends lost 3 bases at V and 4 bases at J; junction bases unmatched: 5. The CDR3 spans 16 residues. Germline CDR1 and CDR2: SGHVS and FQNEAQ. CDR3 protein: CASSFRRTGGGNTIYF. The CDR3 nucleotides read TGTGCCAGCAGCTTCCGCCGGACAGGGGGCGGAAACACCATATATTTT.

This rearrangement joins TRBV11-1 to TRBJ2-7; TRBD2 agrees at 10 bases. Losses at the gene ends were 5 bases for V and 5 bases for J; bases not matched to a gene: 9. Germline V gene lookup returns CDR1 SGHAT and CDR2 FQDESV (reference sequence). This CDR3 is 15 amino acids long. The CDR3 coding sequence is TGTGCCAGCAGCCGGACTAGCGGAGTCCTTAACGAGCAGTACTTC. Its translation is CASSRTSGVLNEQYF.

At least ten counts were recorded for this clone. The CDR3 sequence: CASSIDRLTEQFF. Written as DNA, the CDR3 is TGTGCCAGTAGTATAGACAGACTGACGGAGCAGTTCTTC. V gene TRBV19 combines with J gene TRBJ2-1, with D uncertain. Germline V lookup: CDR1 LNHDA, CDR2 SQIVND (reference sequence). CDR3 size: 13 residues. Trimming took off 0 bases at V and 10 bases at J, with 10 bases between the two ends.

V is TRBV24-1 and J is TRBJ2-7; 9 nucleotides agree with TRBD1. The CDR3 is 14 residues long. With 10 bases clipped from V and 5 bases from J, the junction kept 11 bases outside the gene matches. From germline, CDR1 is KGHDR and CDR2 SFDVKD. CDR3 in amino acids: CATAPGTGLNEQYF. CDR3 sequence (DNA): TGTGCCACAGCTCCCGGGACAGGGCTTAACGAGCAGTACTTC.

This chain joins TRBV20-1 and TRBJ2-7; D tentatively reads TRBD1 or TRBD2 (6 bases each). Germline loops: CDR1 DFQATT, CDR2 SNEGSKA (reference sequence). The CDR3 runs 14 residues. Trimming removed 3 bases from V and 1 base from J, with 13 bases in between. The CDR3 nucleotides are TGCAGTGCTAGTCTGGGGGGCTCATCCTACGAGCAGTACTTC. Amino acid sequence: CSASLGGSSYEQYF.

The rearrangement links TRBV7-2 to TRBJ1-2; 10 positions agree with TRBD1. Trimming took 5 bases from V and 11 from J; bases not matched to a gene: 17. The CDR3 covers 16 residues. The germline V gene has CDR1 SGHTA and CDR2 FQGNSA. This CDR3 reads CASSPSGGTGVFMYTF. CDR3 DNA: TGTGCCAGCAGCCCTTCGGGAGGGACAGGGGTTTTTATGTACACCTTC.

The chain uses TRBV4-2 and TRBJ1-5; D possibly corresponds to TRBD1 (6 bases). CDR3 length: 15 amino acids. The V end lost 4 bases, the J end lost 2 bases, and 12 bases lay between the germline ends. From germline, CDR1 is LGHNA and CDR2 YNFKEQ. The CDR3 nucleotides read TGTGCCAGCAGCCCCACAGGGAAAGGCAATCAGCCCCAGCATTTT. It yields the protein CASSPTGKGNQPQHF.

This clone has a handful of counts. This chain connects TRBV5-5 to TRBJ1-2; the D is unclear. With 4 bases removed from V and 8 bases from J, the gap between germline ends came to 12 bases. Germline V CDR1 and CDR2: SGHKS, YYEKEE (reference sequence). CDR3 size: 12 residues. CDR3: CASSLEGWGYTF. The CDR3 DNA sequence: TGTGCCAGCAGCCTGGAGGGTTGGGGCTACACCTTC.

This rearrangement joins TRBV27 to TRBJ2-1; 8 nucleotides align to TRBD1. V was pared by 2 bases and J by 5 bases, with 5 bases of the junction left unmatched. CDR3 length: 15 amino acids. Looked up from germline, CDR1 is MNHEY and CDR2 is SMNVEV (reference sequence). The CDR3 protein is CASSLRQGANNEQFF. The CDR3 nucleotides are TGTGCCAGCAGTTTACGGCAGGGGGCCAACAATGAGCAGTTCTTC.

The table lists this clone with a count of one. V usage is TRBV4-1 and J usage is TRBJ1-2; no firm D call. V lost 0 bases and J lost 2, with 10 bases in between. Germline CDR1 is MGHRA and CDR2 is YSYEKL. The CDR3 runs 15 residues. CDR3 in DNA: TGCGCCAGCAGCCAAGAGAAGTCACAAAACTATGGCTACACCTTC. Residues: CASSQEKSQNYGYTF.

This clone was counted a single time. The chain couples TRBV6-2 or TRBV6-3 to TRBJ1-2; maybe TRBD1 (5 bases). Germline CDR1 MNHEY, CDR2 SVGEGT. The CDR3 runs to 15 residues. V was trimmed by 5 bases and J by 3 bases, leaving 16 bases between them. The CDR3 is CASSLLDRTDYGYTF. The CDR3 DNA reads TGTGCCAGCAGTCTCCTTGACAGAACCGACTATGGCTACACCTTC.

The chain couples TRBV19 to TRBJ2-2; 13 nucleotides agree with TRBD2. The CDR3 contains 17 residues. The V gene's germline CDR1 is LNHDA and CDR2 SQIVND (reference sequence). The ends lost 5 bases at V and 4 bases at J; junction bases unmatched: 7. Here the CDR3 DNA reads TGTGCCAGTAGTCCGACTAGCGGGGGGCTTGGCACCGGGGAGCTGTTTTTT. Its protein product is CASSPTSGGLGTGELFF.